Listed here are 27 T cell receptor beta chains from one sample, sequenced in a study of early T cells in non-severe SARS-CoV-2 infection. TCRdb recomputed calls from the 5' RACE reads with MiXCR, one row per CDR3 protein. The sample includes about 71,000 distinct CDR3 sequences, roughly an eighth of them seen just once. Material: whole blood, obtained at baseline. These receptor sequences come from an adult who was a healthcare worker with PCR-confirmed SARS-CoV-2 infection or an uninfected control (not recorded which).

This clonotype appeared a few times. This chain links TRBV20-1 with TRBJ1-4; 8 bases agree with TRBD1. CDR3 length: 12 residues. The ends lost 8 bases at V and 11 bases at J; junction bases unmatched: 10. CDR1 DFQATT and CDR2 SNEGSKA come from the germline V gene (reference sequence). This CDR3 reads CSPPGAGGKLFF. The DNA of the CDR3 is TGCAGTCCCCCCGGAGCAGGGGGCAAACTGTTTTTT.

Comment on this clonotype: A junction end diverges from the germline sequence, so it may reflect a read error. V and J are TRBV7-9 and TRBJ2-3, with D possibly TRBD1 on 5 matching bases. Germline CDR1 reads SEHNR; CDR2 reads FQNEAQ (reference sequence). The CDR3 contains 14 residues. The CDR3 nucleotides read TGCGCCAGCAGCTTATCAGGGTCCACAGATACGCAGTATTTT. Translated: CASSLSGSTDTQYF.

This clonotype has at least ten counts. The J gene is TRBJ2-3, the V gene TRBV3-1, with 9 bases matching TRBD1. CDR1 and CDR2 from the germline V gene are LGHDT and YNNKEL (reference sequence). V lost 10 bases to trimming and J lost 3 bases; unmatched junction nucleotides: 11. The CDR3 length is 15 residues. The CDR3 DNA reads TGTGCCACCAAAGATACAGGGGGCGCAACAGATACGCAGTATTTT. The encoded protein is CATKDTGGATDTQYF.

The chain recombines TRBV28 with TRBJ2-5; 9 positions match TRBD2. V gave up 3 bases and J gave up 5 bases; unmatched junction bases: 13. The CDR3 sequence is 17 residues long. Germline V CDR1 and CDR2: MDHEN, SYDVKM. The CDR3 reads CASSFHRLAVGGETQYF. DNA of the CDR3: TGTGCCAGCAGTTTCCATCGACTAGCGGTTGGTGGGGAGACCCAGTACTTC.

The rearrangement uses TRBV12-3 or TRBV12-4 and TRBJ2-3; the D gene is possibly TRBD1 (6 bases). This CDR3 contains 11 residues. V was cut by 6 bases and J by 9 bases, with 10 bases left in between. The CDR3 region is CASSLQGTQYF. DNA for the CDR3: TGTGCCAGCAGCCTACAGGGAACGCAGTATTTT.

This clonotype was seen more than once but under ten times. The V gene is TRBV20-1, the J gene TRBJ2-7, with 9 bases lining up with TRBD1. The CDR3 contains 13 residues. Trimming removed 6 bases from V and 6 bases from J; junction bases left unmatched: 9. Germline V gene data show CDR1 as DFQATT and CDR2 as SNEGSKA (reference sequence). The CDR3 DNA follows: TGCAGTGCAAAAAGGACAGGGGTGGGCGAGCAGTACTTC. This codes for CSAKRTGVGEQYF.

This clonotype has a count of ten or more. This chain connects TRBV7-2 to TRBJ1-1; TRBD1 might be the D (6 bases). CDR1 is SGHTA and CDR2 is FQGNSA in the germline V gene. V shed 8 bases and J shed 0 bases, with 16 bases lying between them. The CDR3 runs to 15 residues. CDR3 DNA sequence: TGTGCCAGCCTACCACAGGGTCAATTGAACACTGAAGCTTTCTTT. Its protein is CASLPQGQLNTEAFF. Using reference TRBV7-2 and TRBJ1-1 for the parts outside the CDR3, the full variable domain is GAGVSQSPSNKVTEKGKDVELRCDPISGHTALYWYRQSLGQGLEFLIYFQGNSAPDKSGLPSDRFSAERTGGSVSTLTIQRTQQEDSAVYLCASLPQGQLNTEAFFGQGTRLTVV.

This clonotype was counted a few times. The chain combines TRBV29-1 with TRBJ2-3; 7 bases map to TRBD1. The CDR3 consists of 14 residues. Trimming took 5 bases from V and 2 from J; bases not matched to a gene: 7. Germline values: CDR1 SQVTM, CDR2 ANQGSEA. DNA of the CDR3: TGCAGCGTTCAACAGGGGTTATTCACAGATACGCAGTATTTT. The encoded protein is CSVQQGLFTDTQYF.

The sample holds a few counts of this clonotype. This chain links TRBV3-1 with TRBJ1-4, with TRBD1 matching 10 bases. CDR3 length: 19 amino acids. The J segment lost 0 bases and the V segment lost 5 bases, leaving 12 bases of the junction unmatched. The germline gives CDR1 LGHDT, CDR2 YNNKEL (reference sequence). The CDR3 nucleotides read TGTGCCAGCAGCGACGAGACAGGGGGCGTATCAGCAACTAATGAAAAACTGTTTTTT. This gives the protein CASSDETGGVSATNEKLFF.

This clonotype was seen repeatedly, ten times or more. The CDR3 coding sequence is TGTGCCAGCAGTCCCAGGGAGTCCAAAAACATTCAGTACTTC. Translated: CASSPRESKNIQYF. The chain employs TRBV2 and TRBJ2-4; D tentatively reads TRBD1 or TRBD2 (5 bases each). Germline V lookup: CDR1 SNHLY, CDR2 FYNNEI. The CDR3 totals 14 residues. Trimming removed 5 bases at V and 2 bases at J, with 10 bases between.

This clonotype was picked up a small number of times. The chain employs TRBV5-5 and TRBJ1-6, with D unresolved. Germline V gives CDR1 SGHKS, CDR2 YYEKEE (reference sequence). The CDR3 is 15 amino acids. V lost 3 bases to trimming and J lost 7 bases, with 14 bases between them. Here the CDR3 DNA reads TGTGCCAGCAGCTACACCTTATCCGACAATTCACCCCTCCACTTT. Protein sequence: CASSYTLSDNSPLHF.

The rearrangement uses TRBV18 and TRBJ2-3; D not resolved. The CDR3 is made up of 13 amino acids. The germline V and J ends were trimmed by 3 bases and 4 bases, with 8 bases remaining between them. In germline, CDR1 is KGHSH, CDR2 LQKENI. In nucleotides, the CDR3 is TGTGCCAGCTCACCGGGCTCCCCAGATACGCAGTATTTT. This codes for CASSPGSPDTQYF.

This clonotype was observed a handful of times. The chain links TRBV7-8 to TRBJ2-1; TRBD1 matches at 7 bases. The V segment lost 0 bases and the J segment 2 bases; nucleotides outside the gene matches: 4. Germline-derived CDR1 and CDR2 are SGHVS and FQNEAQ. The CDR3 consists of 16 residues. This chain's CDR3 is CASSLALGTAYNEQFF. For the CDR3, the DNA is TGTGCCAGCAGCTTAGCGCTCGGGACAGCCTACAATGAGCAGTTCTTC. The full variable domain, its missing parts supplied by reference TRBV7-8 and TRBJ2-1, is GAGVSQSPRYKVAKRGQDVALRCDPISGHVSLFWYQQALGQGPEFLTYFQNEAQLDKSGLPSDRFFAERPEGSVSTLKIQRTQQEDSAVYLCASSLALGTAYNEQFFGPGTRLTVL.

This clonotype was recorded many times. The rearrangement joins TRBV6-5 to TRBJ1-2; possible D gene TRBD1, 6 bases. CDR1 is MNHEY, CDR2 SVGAGI, per germline. The CDR3 loop spans 14 amino acids. V lost 7 bases to trimming and J lost 8 bases, with 20 bases between them. The CDR3 DNA follows: TGTGCCAGCACCCCCCTAGGGGGTTTTATCGGCTACACCTTC. Its translation is CASTPLGGFIGYTF.

The chain recombines TRBV10-3 with TRBJ1-4; 7 bases map to TRBD1. Germline-derived CDR1 and CDR2 are ENHRY and SYGVKD. The CDR3 covers 13 residues. V shed 9 bases and J 4 bases; nucleotides not matched to a gene: 5. CDR3 region: CAIGRDSNEKLFF. The CDR3, as DNA: TGTGCCATAGGCCGGGACAGTAATGAAAAACTGTTTTTT.

The gene calls are TRBV29-1 and TRBJ1-2; TRBD1 matches at 8 bases. CDR1 and CDR2 from the germline V gene are SQVTM and ANQGSEA. The CDR3 runs 15 residues. Unmatched junction bases numbered 14, after V lost 7 bases and J lost 4 bases. The CDR3 reads CSAGGGDRGVYGYTF. The DNA of the CDR3 is TGCAGCGCCGGAGGAGGAGACAGGGGCGTCTATGGCTACACCTTC.

In its sample, this clonotype was seen a few times. This rearrangement joins TRBV21-1 to TRBJ1-5; no DNA check was done on the table's D call, TRBD1. TRBV21-1 is reported as a pseudogene. This CDR3 is built from 17 residues. DNA for the CDR3: TGTGCCAGCACTCGAATGACAGGGCTTCGGGGCAATCAGCCCCAGCATTTT. Translation: CASTRMTGLRGNQPQHF.

This clonotype was observed many times. The chain couples TRBV20-1 to TRBJ2-7, with 7 bases matching TRBD1. With V trimmed by 6 bases and J by 5 bases, 16 bases remained unmatched. The length of the CDR3 is 15 residues. Germline V gives CDR1 DFQATT, CDR2 SNEGSKA (reference sequence). CDR3 region: CSAGHSTGKVNEQYF. The CDR3 nucleotides are TGCAGTGCCGGGCATTCGACAGGGAAAGTGAACGAGCAGTACTTC.

This clonotype was observed a few times. The genes are TRBV4-3 and TRBJ1-4, with D uncertain. The germline V gene has CDR1 LGHNA and CDR2 YSLEER. V lost 1 base, J lost 7 bases, and 10 bases lay in between. CDR3 length: 14 residues. Here the CDR3 reads CASSQGSGSEKLFF. The CDR3 region has the DNA TGCGCCAGCAGCCAAGGATCGGGAAGTGAAAAACTGTTTTTT.

This clonotype showed up just a few times. V and J are TRBV5-1 and TRBJ1-1; 8 positions match TRBD1. V lost 0 bases to trimming and J lost 2 bases; unmatched junction nucleotides: 3. The CDR3 runs to 15 residues. In germline, CDR1 is SGHRS, CDR2 YFSETQ. CDR3 DNA sequence: TGCGCCAGCAGCTTGGGGACAGGGATTAACACTGAAGCTTTCTTT. This gives the protein CASSLGTGINTEAFF.

This clonotype was counted at least ten times. The chain joins TRBV4-1 to TRBJ2-1; 7 bases are shared with TRBD1. The CDR3 is made up of 17 amino acids. From germline, CDR1 is MGHRA and CDR2 YSYEKL. The ends lost 1 base at V and 3 bases at J; junction bases unmatched: 9. The CDR3 coding sequence is TGCGCCAGCAGCCAAGTGCTCGGGACAGAGATCTACAATGAGCAGTTCTTC. Protein sequence: CASSQVLGTEIYNEQFF.

The chain is built from TRBV2 and TRBJ2-3; D is unclear. V was trimmed by 8 bases and J by 4 bases, leaving 7 bases between them. CDR1 and CDR2 from the germline V gene are SNHLY and FYNNEI. This CDR3 is 11 amino acids long. Here the CDR3 DNA reads TGTGCCAGCTCCCCTCCAGATACGCAGTATTTT. Protein product: CASSPPDTQYF.

The chain recombines TRBV3-1 with TRBJ2-3; D call uncertain. Germline values: CDR1 LGHDT, CDR2 YNNKEL (reference sequence). The CDR3 is made up of 14 amino acids. Deletions cut 5 bases from V and 3 bases from J, with 12 bases between. Here the CDR3 DNA reads TGTGCCAGCAGCGGAAGGGTCGGGACAGATACGCAGTATTTT. This codes for CASSGRVGTDTQYF.

The chain links TRBV10-3 to TRBJ1-1, with 8 bases matching TRBD1. The CDR3 consists of 15 residues. Germline CDR1 and CDR2: ENHRY and SYGVKD. V gave up 3 bases and J gave up 2 bases; unmatched junction bases: 5. DNA of the CDR3: TGTGCCATCAGTGACCCCGGACAGGGTAACACTGAAGCTTTCTTT. As protein: CAISDPGQGNTEAFF.

The rearrangement uses TRBV28 and TRBJ2-7; the D gene is possibly TRBD2 (6 bases). Germline CDR1 MDHEN, CDR2 SYDVKM. This CDR3 has 14 amino acids. Trimming cost V 10 bases and J 2 bases, with 18 bases left between them. CDR3 sequence reads: CATVGTVFTYEQYF. The CDR3 DNA follows: TGTGCCACAGTAGGGACTGTGTTTACCTACGAGCAGTACTTC. Full variable domain (rest looked up from reference TRBV28 and TRBJ2-7): DVKVTQSSRYLVKRTGEKVFLECVQDMDHENMFWYRQDPGLGLRLIYFSYDVKMKEKGDIPEGYSVSREKKERFSLILESASTNQTSMYLCATVGTVFTYEQYFGPGTRLTVT.

Ten or more counts support this clonotype. The junction does not match germline at one end; this may be a read error. The chain has TRBV15 and TRBJ2-5; a weak D match, TRBD1 (6 bases). The CDR3 is 13 residues long. Germline-derived CDR1 and CDR2 are LNHNV and YYDKDF (reference sequence). CDR3 in amino acids: CATSRIRGHPGNF. CDR3 coding DNA: TGTGCCACCAGCAGAATTCGGGGACACCCCGGGAACTTC.

Here the CDR3 reads CASSFPASYEQYF. The CDR3, as DNA: TGTGCCAGCAGCTTCCCAGCCTCCTACGAGCAGTACTTC. The gene calls are TRBV28 and TRBJ2-7; no definite D call. This CDR3 is 13 amino acids long. V lost 6 bases and J lost 0, with 9 bases in between. Germline V gene lookup returns CDR1 MDHEN and CDR2 SYDVKM.